The 4 T cell receptor beta chains reported below all come from one sample, sequenced in a study of cytomegalovirus exposure and HLA in healthy donors. Clones were read by immunoSEQ multiplex PCR, and TCRdb kept only the in-frame ones, dropping some. The top ten clones hold nearly 0.7% of a sample with about 82,000 clones, around 95% of them seen once. The sequencing input was PBMCs. Receptor source: a woman between 18 and 29 years old in good health and CMV-seronegative.

The chain is built from TRBV29-1 and TRBJ1-2, with no clear D. The CDR3 length is 16 residues. Between the trimmed V and J ends, which lost 3 bases and 2 bases, there was a span of 19 bases. The germline CDR1 and CDR2 sequences are SQVTM and ANQGSEA. In DNA form, the CDR3 reads TGCAGCGTTGACCCCTCCCCTGGCAGGTTCAACTATGGCTACACCTTC. Residues: CSVDPSPGRFNYGYTF.

The rearrangement uses TRBV12-5 and TRBJ1-1; 8 bases agree with TRBD1. CDR1 is LGHNT and CDR2 is FRNRAP in the germline V gene. This CDR3 is 13 amino acids long. The ends lost 1 base at V and 9 bases at J; junction bases unmatched: 4. The CDR3 loop reads CASGLDQGAQAFF. The CDR3 region has the DNA TGTGCTAGTGGTTTGGACCAGGGGGCGCAAGCTTTCTTT.

The genes are TRBV5-1 and TRBJ1-4; TRBD1 aligns across 11 bases. V shed 0 bases and J 6 bases; nucleotides not matched to a gene: 4. Germline CDR1 and CDR2: SGHRS and YFSETQ. This CDR3 spans 16 amino acids. CDR3 in amino acids: CASSLDGTGGYEKLFF. The CDR3 DNA reads TGCGCCAGCAGCTTGGACGGGACAGGGGGATATGAAAAACTGTTTTTT. Looking up the rest from reference TRBV5-1 and TRBJ1-4 gives the full variable domain: KAGVTQTPRYLIKTRGQQVTLSCSPISGHRSVSWYQQTPGQGLQFLFEYFSETQRNKGNFPGRFSGRQFSNSRSEMNVSTLELGDSALYLCASSLDGTGGYEKLFFGSGTQLSVL.

The V gene is TRBV20-1, the J gene TRBJ2-7; no clear D gene. The CDR3 spans 11 residues. The germline CDR1 and CDR2 sequences are DFQATT and SNEGSKA (reference sequence). V lost 3 bases to trimming and J lost 2 bases, with 5 bases between them. The CDR3 region is CSASSTYEQYF. The CDR3, as DNA: TGCAGTGCTAGTAGTACCTACGAGCAGTACTTC.